The 26 T cell receptor beta chains given below trace back to one sample, sequenced in a study of molecular identifiers for immune sequencing clone quantification. TCRdb ran MiXCR on the PCR reads and lists one entry per CDR3 protein. The sample contains around 7,700 distinct CDR3 sequences, roughly a third of which appear only once. The material sequenced was naive CD8+ T cells from blood, with Jurkat cell RNA spiked in. The subset here: FACS-sorted CD8+CD4-CCR7+CD45RA+ naive T cells. The receptors were sampled from a human donor in good health. Some libraries in this study had Jurkat cell RNA spiked in.

The V gene is TRBV25-1, the J gene TRBJ2-7; 8 positions match TRBD1. This CDR3 spans 12 amino acids. V lost 11 bases and J lost 2; bases outside the gene matches: 5. Germline V gives CDR1 MGHDK, CDR2 SYGVNS. The CDR3 bases are TGTGCCGGGGGACAGGAAACCTACGAGCAGTACTTC. Residues: CAGGQETYEQYF.

This clonotype is medium-sized within its sample. This rearrangement joins TRBV7-9 to TRBJ2-7; 7 bases match TRBD1. CDR1 is SEHNR, CDR2 FQNEAQ, per germline (reference sequence). V trimming: 5 bases; J trimming: 1 base; junction bases outside the gene matches: 2. This CDR3 spans 13 amino acids. The CDR3 is CASSPGQSYEQYF. CDR3 DNA sequence: TGTGCCAGCAGCCCGGGACAGTCCTACGAGCAGTACTTC.

This clonotype was detected a few times. The V gene is TRBV2, the J gene TRBJ1-5; D unclear. V was pared by 2 bases and J by 1 base, with 9 bases between. This CDR3 has 15 residues. CDR1 SNHLY and CDR2 FYNNEI come from the germline V gene. DNA for the CDR3: TGTGCCAGCAGTGAAATAGGACGGAGCAATCAGCCCCAGCATTTT. Residues: CASSEIGRSNQPQHF.

J is TRBJ2-7 and V is TRBV7-9; 14 bases are a match to TRBD2. V trimming: 5 bases; J trimming: 3 bases; junction bases outside the gene matches: 9. The CDR3 runs to 17 residues. Per germline, CDR1 SEHNR and CDR2 FQNEAQ (reference sequence). The CDR3 loop reads CASSAPGLAGVYYEQYF. CDR3 in DNA: TGTGCCAGCAGCGCCCCGGGACTAGCGGGAGTGTACTACGAGCAGTACTTC.

This clonotype turned up a few times. The rearrangement links TRBV19 to TRBJ1-5; maybe TRBD1 (6 bases). From germline, CDR1 is LNHDA and CDR2 SQIVND (reference sequence). CDR3 length: 13 residues. V lost 6 bases to trimming and J lost 4 bases, with 10 bases between them. The CDR3 nucleotides are TGTGCCAGTAGGGGGGCAATTAATCAGCCCCAGCATTTT. Its translation is CASRGAINQPQHF.

V usage is TRBV14 and J usage is TRBJ2-5; no reliable D call. The V and J ends lost 2 bases and 7 bases respectively, with 20 bases between them. Germline loops: CDR1 SGHDN, CDR2 FVKESK. The CDR3 loop spans 16 amino acids. The CDR3 spells CASSQWVASPSGTQYF. In DNA form, the CDR3 reads TGTGCCAGCAGCCAATGGGTCGCCTCCCCTTCCGGGACCCAGTACTTC.

With regard to this clonotype: One base away lies a much larger clone, so this may be a sequencing read error. This chain connects TRBV6-6 to TRBJ2-7; D unresolved. CDR1 and CDR2 from the germline V gene are MNHNY and SVGAGI (reference sequence). The CDR3 covers 12 residues. V lost 4 bases to trimming and J lost 3 bases, with 7 bases between them. DNA of the CDR3: TGTGCCAGCAGTTTTAGGGACTACGAGCAGTACTTC. As protein: CASSFRDYEQYF.

This clonotype has just a few counts. The chain employs TRBV2 and TRBJ2-2; D is possibly TRBD1 or TRBD2 (6 bases each). There are 13 residues in the CDR3. CDR1 is SNHLY and CDR2 is FYNNEI in the germline V gene. Trimming removed 6 bases at V and 5 bases at J, with 10 bases between. This CDR3 reads CASRGGGTGELFF. The CDR3 DNA sequence: TGTGCCAGCAGAGGGGGAGGTACCGGGGAGCTGTTTTTT.

This clonotype ranks as medium-sized. J is TRBJ1-5 and V is TRBV5-1; the D gene is possibly TRBD1 (5 bases). V shed 1 base and J shed 0 bases, with 8 bases lying between them. The CDR3 consists of 15 residues. The V gene's germline CDR1 is SGHRS and CDR2 YFSETQ. CDR3 sequence: CASSLFGASNQPQHF. The CDR3 DNA is TGCGCCAGCAGCTTGTTCGGGGCTAGCAATCAGCCCCAGCATTTT.

This clonotype was counted only a few times. The DNA for the CDR3 is TGTGCCAGCCAGGGTAGCGAGCAGTACTTC. This sequence encodes CASQGSEQYF. The rearrangement uses TRBV7-2 and TRBJ2-7; possibly TRBD1 for D (5 bases). The CDR3 extends over 10 amino acids. Germline CDR1 SGHTA, CDR2 FQGNSA. The V end lost 8 bases, the J end lost 6 bases, and 8 bases lay between the germline ends.

This sequence joins TRBV29-1 and TRBJ2-3; 7 bases line up with TRBD1. Looked up from germline, CDR1 is SQVTM and CDR2 is ANQGSEA. This CDR3 comprises 13 residues. With 3 bases clipped from V and 1 base from J, the junction kept 1 base outside the gene matches. The CDR3 nucleotides read TGCAGCGTTGAGACAGGGCGCACAGATACGCAGTATTTT. Its translation is CSVETGRTDTQYF.

A word on this clonotype: The conserved phenylalanine or tryptophan is not found at the CDR3 terminus, so this likely reflects a read error. The DNA is left out, because the CDR3 cannot be placed on it with certainty; the CDR3 is given as TCRdb lists it. The chain is built from TRBV27 and TRBJ2-2. The germline V gene has CDR1 MNHEY and CDR2 SMNVEV (reference sequence). Termini included, the CDR3 measures 14 amino acids. CDR3 loop: CASSFGGITGELIL.

This clonotype was observed a handful of times. This chain joins TRBV11-2 and TRBJ2-1, with 8 bases matching TRBD2. The V segment lost 8 bases and the J segment 8 bases; nucleotides outside the gene matches: 8. CDR1 and CDR2 from the germline V gene are SGHAT and FQNNGV. The CDR3 covers 13 residues. The DNA of the CDR3 is TGTGCCAGCCTCCTAAGCGGGAGCGATGAGCAGTTCTTC. It is translated as CASLLSGSDEQFF.

V usage is TRBV11-2 and J usage is TRBJ1-2, with TRBD1 identical over 7 bases. There are 16 residues in the CDR3. J gave up 0 bases and V 2 bases, and 6 bases lay outside the gene matches. CDR1 SGHAT and CDR2 FQNNGV come from the germline V gene. CDR3 coding DNA: TGTGCCAGCAGCTTACCCCCGGACAGGCCTAACTATGGCTACACCTTC. As protein: CASSLPPDRPNYGYTF. Full variable domain (remainder filled in from reference TRBV11-2 and TRBJ1-2): EAGVAQSPRYKIIEKRQSVAFWCNPISGHATLYWYQQILGQGPKLLIQFQNNGVVDDSQLPKDRFSAERLKGVDSTLKIQPAKLEDSAVYLCASSLPPDRPNYGYTFGSGTRLTVV.

With respect to this clonotype: No conserved phenylalanine or tryptophan is present at the end of the CDR3, so a read error is the likely explanation. V and J are TRBV29-1 and TRBJ2-1; the D gene could be TRBD1 or TRBD2 (5 bases each). Germline values: CDR1 SQVTM, CDR2 ANQGSEA. Trimming cost V 1 base and J 3 bases, with 13 bases left between them. This CDR3 is 15 amino acids long. The CDR3 sequence: CSVEGMGPLYNEQFI. CDR3 DNA sequence: TGCAGCGTTGAAGGAATGGGACCTCTCTACAATGAGCAGTTCATC.

The genes are TRBV6-6 and TRBJ2-7; a weak D match, TRBD2 (5 bases). This CDR3 is built from 12 residues. V was clipped by 1 base and J by 7 bases, with 8 bases between them. Germline V gene data show CDR1 as MNHNY and CDR2 as SVGAGI (reference sequence). CDR3 sequence reads: CASSYYGDEQYF. The CDR3 region has the DNA TGTGCCAGCAGTTACTACGGGGATGAGCAGTACTTC.

J is TRBJ1-5 and V is TRBV28; D is unclear. V was pared by 1 base and J by 3 bases, with 13 bases between. Germline CDR1 MDHEN, CDR2 SYDVKM. The CDR3 extends over 16 amino acids. The CDR3 is CASSLFAGQTNQPQHF. The CDR3 DNA sequence: TGTGCCAGCAGTTTATTCGCTGGGCAGACCAATCAGCCCCAGCATTTT. Full variable domain (outside the CDR3, taken from reference TRBV28 and TRBJ1-5): DVKVTQSSRYLVKRTGEKVFLECVQDMDHENMFWYRQDPGLGLRLIYFSYDVKMKEKGDIPEGYSVSREKKERFSLILESASTNQTSMYLCASSLFAGQTNQPQHFGDGTRLSIL.

The rearrangement uses TRBV12-3 or TRBV12-4 and TRBJ2-1; TRBD1 is a possible D gene (6 bases). V was clipped by 3 bases and J by 8 bases, with 17 bases between them. The length of the CDR3 is 15 residues. The CDR3 sequence: CASSFAEKGDHEQFF. CDR3 in DNA: TGTGCCAGCAGTTTCGCCGAGAAGGGGGACCATGAGCAGTTCTTC.

By its share, this clonotype is medium-sized. This chain uses TRBV28 with TRBJ2-3; D possibly uses TRBD1 or TRBD2 (6 bases each). CDR1 MDHEN and CDR2 SYDVKM come from the germline V gene. Trimming left V 6 bases short and J 4 bases short, with 11 bases between. The CDR3 runs 13 residues. The CDR3 nucleotides read TGTGCCAGCAGGGACCGGGGGCCAGATACGCAGTATTTT. Translating gives CASRDRGPDTQYF.

A few counts support this clonotype. The rearrangement links TRBV4-1 to TRBJ2-5, with D perhaps matching TRBD1 or TRBD2 (5 bases each). CDR1 and CDR2 from the germline V gene are MGHRA and YSYEKL. V was shortened by 2 bases and J by 5 bases, with 15 bases between the two germline ends. CDR3 length: 15 residues. The CDR3 region has the DNA TGCGCCAGCAGCCAAAAGAGAGGGGAATGGGAGACCCAGTACTTC. It translates to CASSQKRGEWETQYF.

J is TRBJ2-7 and V is TRBV5-1; D may be TRBD2 (6 bases). Germline V gene data show CDR1 as SGHRS and CDR2 as YFSETQ. The ends were cut back, 4 bases at V and 1 base at J, with 12 bases in the middle. The CDR3 is 14 amino acids. The CDR3 here is CASSRERRSYEQYF. The DNA for the CDR3 is TGCGCCAGCAGCCGGGAGCGACGTTCCTACGAGCAGTACTTC.

To note about this clonotype: Since a much larger clone is just one base distant, this may be a read error. CDR3 amino acids: CASRPQGSNTQYF. The CDR3 nucleotides read TGTGCCAGCAGGCCACAGGGAAGTAATACGCAGTATTTT. The chain carries TRBV7-9 and TRBJ2-3; TRBD1 is a possible D gene (6 bases). V lost 6 bases and J 7 bases, leaving 14 bases between the germline ends. This CDR3 comprises 13 residues. Germline assignment: CDR1 SEHNR and CDR2 FQNEAQ (reference sequence).

V is TRBV6-5 and J is TRBJ2-3; D gene ambiguous. The CDR3 sequence is 14 residues long. From germline, CDR1 is MNHEY and CDR2 SVGAGI. The V end was cut by 0 bases, the J end by 0 bases, with 4 bases between. CDR3 region: CASSYSGSTDTQYF. The CDR3 bases are TGTGCCAGCAGTTACTCGGGCAGCACAGATACGCAGTATTTT.

This sequence joins TRBV5-3 and TRBJ2-7; TRBD1 matches at 10 bases. TRBV5-3 is identified as an open reading frame with a role that is uncertain. Trimming took 8 bases from V and 4 from J; bases not matched to a gene: 12. CDR3 size: 15 residues. CDR3 coding DNA: TGTGCCAGCAGCCCCTACCGGGACAGGGGTTACGAGCAGTACTTC. It yields the protein CASSPYRDRGYEQYF.

This clonotype was seen only a few times. This chain joins TRBV27 and TRBJ2-7; unclear D gene. This CDR3 spans 14 amino acids. Per the germline V gene, CDR1 is MNHEY and CDR2 is SMNVEV (reference sequence). The V gene lost 0 bases and the J gene lost 4 bases, with 10 bases spanning the gap. CDR3 protein: CASSLSPGRYEQYF. The CDR3 DNA reads as TGTGCCAGCAGTTTATCGCCAGGAAGGTACGAGCAGTACTTC.

The sample holds a few counts of this clonotype. Written as DNA, the CDR3 is TGTGCCAGCAGCTTAGTAGGGGTGGTAAATCAGCCCCAGCATTTT. Translated: CASSLVGVVNQPQHF. The rearrangement uses TRBV7-2 and TRBJ1-5; possibly TRBD1 for D (5 bases). V was cut by 1 base and J by 4 bases, with 11 bases left in between. Germline V lookup: CDR1 SGHTA, CDR2 FQGNSA. The CDR3 spans 15 residues. Together with reference TRBV7-2 and TRBJ1-5, the CDR3 gives the full variable domain: GAGVSQSPSNKVTEKGKDVELRCDPISGHTALYWYRQSLGQGLEFLIYFQGNSAPDKSGLPSDRFSAERTGGSVSTLTIQRTQQEDSAVYLCASSLVGVVNQPQHFGDGTRLSIL.